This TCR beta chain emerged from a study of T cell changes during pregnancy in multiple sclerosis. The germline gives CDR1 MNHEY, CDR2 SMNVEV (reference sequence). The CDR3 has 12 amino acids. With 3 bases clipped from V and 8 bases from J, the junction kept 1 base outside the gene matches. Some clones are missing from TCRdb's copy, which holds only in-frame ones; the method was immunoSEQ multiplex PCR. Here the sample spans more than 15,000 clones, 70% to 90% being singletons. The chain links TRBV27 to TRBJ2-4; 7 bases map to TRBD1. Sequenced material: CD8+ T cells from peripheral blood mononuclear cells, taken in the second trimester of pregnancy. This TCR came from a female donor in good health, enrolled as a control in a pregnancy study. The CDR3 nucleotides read TGTGCCAGCAGTTTTCAGGGGGACATTCAGTACTTC. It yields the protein CASSFQGDIQYF.